What follows are 30 T cell receptor beta chains derived from one specimen sequenced in a study of human T cells and chemical hapten exposure. MiXCR, run by TCRdb on the RACE reads, gives a single entry per CDR3 protein. This table holds 99,000 or so distinct CDR3 sequences, less than 40% found once. Described time point: patch test 3, about 24 weeks after DPC sensitization. Treatment reported: therapeutic diphenylcyclopropenone sensitization with weekly scalp DPC. The source was whole blood, collected in connection with sensitization to the hapten diphenylcyclopropenone (DPC). These receptor sequences come from a man aged 40-55 years with alopecia areata. Some clones in this sample may be carry-over from other donors' samples.

The J gene is TRBJ2-1, the V gene TRBV15, with 12 bases identical to TRBD2. This CDR3 region has 19 residues. V gave up 1 base and J gave up 12 bases; unmatched junction bases: 19. Germline V lookup: CDR1 LNHNV, CDR2 YYDKDF (reference sequence). As DNA, the CDR3 is TGTGCCACCAGCAGAGGTATAGGGACTAGCGGGCACCCTATCATTGTGCAGTTCTTC. It is translated as CATSRGIGTSGHPIIVQFF.

V gene TRBV20-1 combines with J gene TRBJ2-4; D is undetermined. Germline V CDR1 and CDR2: DFQATT, SNEGSKA (reference sequence). The V end lost 5 bases, the J end lost 4 bases, and 6 bases lay between the germline ends. There are 11 residues in the CDR3. This CDR3 reads CSAGNKNIQYF. As DNA, the CDR3 is TGCAGTGCTGGTAATAAAAACATTCAGTACTTC.

This clonotype was seen only a few times. This sequence joins TRBV4-2 and TRBJ2-3; 9 nucleotides match TRBD2. The CDR3 loop spans 16 amino acids. CDR1 and CDR2 (germline): LGHNA, YNFKEQ. The ends lost 5 bases at V and 1 base at J; junction bases unmatched: 7. Written as DNA, the CDR3 is TGTGCCAGCAGCGAAGGACTAGCGAGCGGCACAGATACGCAGTATTTT. This gives the protein CASSEGLASGTDTQYF.

This clonotype has more than one count but fewer than ten. The genes are TRBV6-6 and TRBJ2-3, with 10 bases fitting TRBD2. Losses at the gene ends were 8 bases for V and 2 bases for J; bases not matched to a gene: 4. The CDR3 is 14 residues long. Germline loops: CDR1 MNHNY, CDR2 SVGAGI (reference sequence). CDR3 coding DNA: TGTGCCAGCGCCGGGACTAGCGACACAGATACGCAGTATTTT. It is translated as CASAGTSDTDTQYF.

The V gene is TRBV10-3, the J gene TRBJ2-7; D possibly corresponds to TRBD1 (6 bases). Germline V CDR1 and CDR2: ENHRY, SYGVKD. There are 12 residues in the CDR3. V was trimmed by 5 bases and J by 3 bases, leaving 8 bases between them. The DNA of the CDR3 is TGTGCCATCAGTTCACAGGGCTACGAGCAGTACTTC. Translation gives CAISSQGYEQYF.

The rearrangement uses TRBV7-2 and TRBJ2-4, with D tentatively TRBD2 (7 bases). Deletions cut 4 bases from V and 7 bases from J, with 17 bases between. This CDR3 contains 15 residues. Germline CDR1 SGHTA, CDR2 FQGNSA. The CDR3 bases are TGTGCCAGCAGCTCGGATAGGGGGGAGGGGAACATTCAGTACTTC. Amino acids: CASSSDRGEGNIQYF. Looking up the rest from reference TRBV7-2 and TRBJ2-4 gives the full variable domain: GAGVSQSPSNKVTEKGKDVELRCDPISGHTALYWYRQSLGQGLEFLIYFQGNSAPDKSGLPSDRFSAERTGGSVSTLTIQRTQQEDSAVYLCASSSDRGEGNIQYFGAGTRLSVL.

J is TRBJ2-3 and V is TRBV5-1; 9 bases are shared with TRBD2. CDR3 length: 14 amino acids. Trimming at V came to 4 bases and at J to 5 bases, leaving 5 bases not matched to a gene. Germline CDR1 and CDR2: SGHRS and YFSETQ. The CDR3 here is CASSPGLAKDTQYF. The CDR3 region has the DNA TGCGCCAGCAGCCCGGGACTAGCAAAAGATACGCAGTATTTT.

The chain combines TRBV7-9 with TRBJ2-3; D perhaps matches TRBD2 (7 bases). Germline CDR1 SEHNR, CDR2 FQNEAQ (reference sequence). CDR3 length: 16 amino acids. Trimming took 5 bases from V and 1 from J, leaving 16 bases between them. This chain's CDR3 is CASSPPGAGGTDTQYF. CDR3 DNA: TGTGCCAGCAGCCCCCCGGGGGCGGGAGGCACAGATACGCAGTATTTT.

This clonotype is a singleton in its sample. The V gene is TRBV3-1, the J gene TRBJ2-1; the D gene is possibly TRBD2 (6 bases). V was trimmed by 0 bases and J by 9 bases, leaving 9 bases between them. Germline CDR1 LGHDT, CDR2 YNNKEL (reference sequence). The CDR3 has 13 amino acids. CDR3 in DNA: TGTGCCAGCAGCCAAGAGAGAGCGGGTGAGCAGTTCTTC. Amino acids: CASSQERAGEQFF.

A few counts support this clonotype. The CDR3, as DNA: TGTGCCAGCAGTTTATCTTATCCGGGACAGGGAAATCAGCCCCAGCATTTT. This translates into CASSLSYPGQGNQPQHF. This chain uses TRBV27 with TRBJ1-5; 9 bases line up with TRBD1. The germline V gene encodes CDR1 MNHEY and CDR2 SMNVEV (reference sequence). V lost 0 bases to trimming and J lost 4 bases; unmatched junction nucleotides: 7. CDR3 length: 17 amino acids.

This clonotype showed up just a few times. The chain uses TRBV20-1 and TRBJ2-3; TRBD1 agrees at 8 bases. V shed 3 bases and J 2 bases; nucleotides not matched to a gene: 7. Germline loops: CDR1 DFQATT, CDR2 SNEGSKA (reference sequence). This CDR3 is 15 amino acids long. The CDR3 bases are TGCAGTGCTAGGTCGGGACAGGAATTCACAGATACGCAGTATTTT. Translating it yields CSARSGQEFTDTQYF.

The chain joins TRBV12-3 or TRBV12-4 to TRBJ1-5; TRBD1 matches at 8 bases. The V gene end was trimmed by 6 bases and the J gene end by 1 base; junction bases not matched to a gene: 14. CDR3 length: 18 amino acids. DNA for the CDR3: TGTGCCAGCAGCCTCCAGGGGGCAGCTGGGTTAAGCAATCAGCCCCAGCATTTT. The encoded protein is CASSLQGAAGLSNQPQHF.

This clonotype has more than one count but fewer than ten. The rearrangement uses TRBV4-2 and TRBJ2-3; D possibly corresponds to TRBD1 (7 bases). V was pared by 0 bases and J by 6 bases, with 16 bases between. CDR3 length: 16 residues. Germline CDR1 reads LGHNA; CDR2 reads YNFKEQ. CDR3 region: CASSQDRGAGADTQYF. Written as DNA, the CDR3 is TGTGCCAGCAGCCAAGACAGGGGGGCGGGTGCGGATACGCAGTATTTT.

Only a few counts were recorded for this clonotype. The rearrangement uses TRBV6-2 or TRBV6-3 and TRBJ2-1, with TRBD1 matching 7 bases. The CDR3 has 14 amino acids. Trimming took 6 bases from V and 8 from J; bases not matched to a gene: 10. Germline CDR1 and CDR2: MNHEY and SVGEGT. The CDR3 sequence is CASSVVTGSDEQFF. For the CDR3, the DNA is TGTGCCAGCAGCGTGGTGACAGGGAGCGATGAGCAGTTCTTC.

This clonotype was counted between two and nine times. The chain employs TRBV6-5 and TRBJ2-3; D not certain. This CDR3 spans 13 amino acids. V was cut by 4 bases and J by 0 bases, with 5 bases left in between. Germline loops: CDR1 MNHEY, CDR2 SVGAGI. The CDR3 reads CASSSESTDTQYF. The CDR3 nucleotides are TGTGCCAGCAGTTCCGAAAGCACAGATACGCAGTATTTT.

V is TRBV20-1 and J is TRBJ2-3; 11 nucleotides align to TRBD2. The germline gives CDR1 DFQATT, CDR2 SNEGSKA (reference sequence). V shed 6 bases, J shed 8 bases, and the junction held 7 bases outside the gene matches. This CDR3 is 13 amino acids long. This chain's CDR3 is CSAILAGAATQYF. Here the CDR3 DNA reads TGCAGTGCAATACTAGCGGGAGCCGCTACGCAGTATTTT.

The chain couples TRBV7-8 to TRBJ2-7; weak D call: TRBD2 (6 bases). V was clipped by 1 base and J by 0 bases, with 10 bases between them. This CDR3 spans 15 amino acids. Germline lookup yields CDR1 SGHVS and CDR2 FQNEAQ. The CDR3 nucleotides read TGTGCCAGCAGCTTAGGGAGGGCCATCTCCTACGAGCAGTACGTC. It encodes CASSLGRAISYEQYV.

This clonotype occurred a few times. The J gene is TRBJ2-1, the V gene TRBV7-9; TRBD2 matches 15 bases. With V trimmed by 2 bases and J by 9 bases, 5 bases remained unmatched. Germline V CDR1 and CDR2: SEHNR, FQNEAQ (reference sequence). The CDR3 has 16 amino acids. CDR3 sequence reads: CASSLPGLAGGFEQFF. The CDR3 region has the DNA TGTGCCAGCAGCTTACCGGGACTAGCGGGAGGTTTTGAGCAGTTCTTC.

This clonotype was detected a few times. V usage is TRBV7-8 and J usage is TRBJ2-3, with D perhaps TRBD2 (5 bases). Per germline, CDR1 SGHVS and CDR2 FQNEAQ. The CDR3 has 14 amino acids. V was cut by 1 base and J by 9 bases, with 14 bases left in between. In DNA form, the CDR3 reads TGTGCCAGCAGCTTAGGGACTGCCAGGTGGACGCAGTATTTT. This encodes CASSLGTARWTQYF.

The chain carries TRBV15 and TRBJ2-1; 8 bases are shared with TRBD2. Germline V gene lookup returns CDR1 LNHNV and CDR2 YYDKDF (reference sequence). The CDR3 is 17 amino acids. With V trimmed by 3 bases and J by 8 bases, 15 bases remained unmatched. CDR3 loop: CATSRGLVGRPGDEQFF. In DNA, the CDR3 is TGTGCCACCAGCAGGGGACTAGTCGGTCGCCCGGGCGATGAGCAGTTCTTC. The full variable domain, in which reference TRBV15 and TRBJ2-1 provide the parts outside the CDR3, is DAMVIQNPRYQVTQFGKPVTLSCSQTLNHNVMYWYQQKSSQAPKLLFHYYDKDFNNEADTPDNFQSRRPNTSFCFLDIRSPGLGDTAMYLCATSRGLVGRPGDEQFFGPGTRLTVL.

The chain is built from TRBV6-2 or TRBV6-3 and TRBJ2-7, with D possibly matching TRBD1 (5 bases). This CDR3 comprises 13 residues. CDR1 MNHEY and CDR2 SVGEGT come from the germline V gene. V was cut by 6 bases and J by 5 bases, with 14 bases left in between. The CDR3 nucleotides are TGTGCCAGCAGGGGGTCTGGCAGGGACGAGCAGTACGTC. Translated: CASRGSGRDEQYV.

The chain carries TRBV5-1 and TRBJ1-6; 9 bases fit TRBD1. Germline CDR1 and CDR2: SGHRS and YFSETQ. This CDR3 contains 16 residues. The junction had 3 bases not matched to a gene; V was cut back by 0 bases and J by 5 bases. CDR3 DNA: TGCGCCAGCAGCTTGGAGACAGGGGGTGATAATTCACCCCTCCACTTT. Translation: CASSLETGGDNSPLHF.

V gene TRBV14 combines with J gene TRBJ2-1; no reliable D call. CDR3 length: 11 amino acids. The V gene's germline CDR1 is SGHDN and CDR2 FVKESK. V lost 2 bases, J lost 9 bases, and 5 bases lay in between. The CDR3 DNA reads as TGTGCCAGCAGCCAAAACCTTGAGCAGTTCTTC. This codes for CASSQNLEQFF.

The sample holds a few counts of this clonotype. The chain recombines TRBV29-1 with TRBJ1-1; D not certain. V gave up 5 bases and J gave up 3 bases, with 13 bases separating them. The CDR3 is 13 amino acids. The germline gives CDR1 SQVTM, CDR2 ANQGSEA. The CDR3 reads CSVREQIDTEAFF. CDR3 in DNA: TGCAGCGTTCGGGAACAGATTGACACTGAAGCTTTCTTT.

This chain uses TRBV5-1 with TRBJ2-5; 8 bases are a match to TRBD1. CDR3 length: 17 amino acids. Germline CDR1 is SGHRS and CDR2 is YFSETQ. J gave up 5 bases and V 4 bases, and 16 bases lay outside the gene matches. This CDR3 reads CASSPSGTGPPPETQYF. CDR3 DNA: TGCGCCAGCAGCCCGTCAGGGACAGGTCCACCCCCGGAGACCCAGTACTTC.

The table lists this clonotype with a count of one. The rearrangement links TRBV3-1 to TRBJ2-3; D unclear. Germline lookup yields CDR1 LGHDT and CDR2 YNNKEL (reference sequence). Trimming took off 4 bases at V and 1 base at J, with 9 bases between the two ends. The CDR3 is 14 residues long. CDR3 region: CASSPRGGTDTQYF. The CDR3 DNA reads TGTGCCAGCAGCCCACGTGGTGGCACAGATACGCAGTATTTT.

The chain links TRBV27 to TRBJ1-5; TRBD1 aligns across 8 bases. The CDR3 runs 17 residues. Germline assignment: CDR1 MNHEY and CDR2 SMNVEV (reference sequence). V dropped 4 bases and J dropped 5; count of bases not matched to a gene: 13. As DNA, the CDR3 is TGTGCCAGCAGTTCATCGAAGACAGGGGATGGGTATCAGCCCCAGCATTTT. This encodes CASSSSKTGDGYQPQHF.

This clonotype was observed a few times. CDR3 amino acids: CASSCLKLAGGNEQYV. In DNA, the CDR3 is TGTGCCAGCAGTTGCCTCAAACTAGCGGGAGGTAACGAGCAGTACGTC. The J gene is TRBJ2-7, the V gene TRBV25-1; the match to TRBD2 covers 12 bases. In germline, CDR1 is MGHDK, CDR2 SYGVNS. CDR3 length: 16 residues. J was trimmed by 5 bases and V by 5 bases; bases with no gene match: 10.

The chain uses TRBV6-2 or TRBV6-3 and TRBJ2-1; 11 bases match TRBD2. Trimming cost V 6 bases and J 4 bases; bases outside gene matches: 14. The CDR3 has 18 residues. Germline V gene sequence: CDR1 MNHEY, CDR2 SVGEGT. This CDR3 is CASSPHSGLAGPYNEQFF. CDR3 coding DNA: TGTGCCAGCAGCCCGCACTCCGGACTAGCGGGCCCGTACAATGAGCAGTTCTTC.

This clonotype was seen more than once but under ten times. The chain recombines TRBV6-2 or TRBV6-3 with TRBJ2-7, with a weak D call TRBD2 (5 bases). The germline V and J ends were trimmed by 0 bases and 7 bases, with 10 bases remaining between them. The germline V gene has CDR1 MNHEY and CDR2 SVGEGT. This CDR3 has 13 amino acids. The CDR3 protein is CASSYSGSGEQYV. The DNA of the CDR3 is TGTGCCAGCAGTTACTCCGGTTCGGGGGAGCAGTACGTC.